Detailed here is one T cell receptor (beta chain). The antigen is unknown. The sample comes from a study of cytomegalovirus exposure and HLA in healthy donors. Broader study findings: Investigators reported more than 150 TCR beta chains as tied to cytomegalovirus. TCR beta chain V- and J-gene trimming was linked, in a later analysis, to a missense variant in DCLRE1C. Roughly uniform sequencing depth across donors was assumed, possibly incorrectly.

This CDR3 region has 11 residues. Trimming took off 2 bases at V and 11 bases at J, with 5 bases between the two ends. Germline assignment: CDR1 SGHTS and CDR2 YDEGEE. The study ran its PCR with 60 Vbeta and 13 Jbeta primers. TCRdb's copy holds only in-frame clones and misses some; the assay was immunoSEQ multiplex PCR. The data show 150,000 to 200,000 clones, with 65% to 75% seen just once and around 1.5% held by the top ten. The origin of this receptor is a girl aged 5 to 17 in good health and CMV-seronegative. The chain recombines TRBV5-8 with TRBJ1-6; D ambiguous. The sequenced sample consisted of PBMCs. CDR3: CASSLEAPLHF. CDR3 sequence (DNA): TGTGCCAGCAGCTTAGAGGCACCCCTCCACTTT.